The entry below describes one TCR beta chain. Per the original methods: Reference gene primers were amplified, and this amplification served to estimate nucleated cell counts. Method: immunoSEQ multiplex PCR; TCRdb's copy keeps in-frame clones and lacks some. V and J calls and clone size come straight from that table; D and trimming were deduced from the DNA. The data show 85,000 to 95,000 clones, roughly 86% seen once. The sample comes from a study of blood T cell repertoires in COVID-19. Overall study context: Collection of acute and convalescent COVID-19 samples took place in the United States, Italy and Spain. PBMCs, B-cell-depleted T cells, or T cells were the source of the cDNA or gDNA that made up the material.

CDR1 SEHNR and CDR2 FQNEAQ come from the germline V gene (reference sequence). V dropped 0 bases and J dropped 1 base, with 11 bases sitting between them. The CDR3 spans 16 residues. The TCR comes from a human donor with acute or convalescent COVID-19. The donor label of this sample is uncertain. Sequencing was performed on peripheral blood. The V call is TRBV7-9, the J call TRBJ2-3, with D tentatively TRBD2 (6 bases). CDR3 DNA sequence: TGTGCCAGCAGCTTAGCAGGGGTAGCGGGCACAGATACGCAGTATTTT. This codes for CASSLAGVAGTDTQYF.